Shown below are 24 T cell receptor beta chains from a single sample sequenced in a study of cytomegalovirus exposure and HLA in healthy donors. Generated by immunoSEQ multiplex PCR, the TCRdb table keeps only in-frame clones and is missing some. In the table there are around 200,000 clones, about 91% of which are singletons. Sample: PBMCs. The receptors originated from a woman between 18 and 29 years old in good health and CMV-seronegative.

The chain uses TRBV2 and TRBJ2-7; a possible D gene is TRBD2 (7 bases). V was shortened by 8 bases and J by 3 bases, with 20 bases between the two germline ends. CDR3 length: 15 amino acids. From germline, CDR1 is SNHLY and CDR2 FYNNEI. CDR3 nucleotides: TGTGCCAGCCGGGGGGCAGGGAACCACCGCTACGAGCAGTACTTC. Protein: CASRGAGNHRYEQYF.

V is TRBV7-2 and J is TRBJ1-2; no clear D. CDR3 length: 14 residues. Germline V gives CDR1 SGHTA, CDR2 FQGNSA. V lost 1 base and J lost 4, with 10 bases in between. In DNA, the CDR3 is TGTGCCAGCAGCTTAGACGGCGGAGCCTATGGCTACACCTTC. It is translated as CASSLDGGAYGYTF.

The CDR3 loop is CASSAKTGATDTQYF. Written as DNA, the CDR3 is TGTGCCAGCAGCGCCAAGACAGGGGCGACAGATACGCAGTATTTT. The chain is built from TRBV9 and TRBJ2-3; 8 bases match TRBD1. Unmatched junction bases numbered 6, after V lost 3 bases and J lost 3 bases. The CDR3 contains 15 residues. The germline V gene has CDR1 SGDLS and CDR2 YYNGEE. The whole variable domain, filled in from reference TRBV9 and TRBJ2-3, reads DSGVTQTPKHLITATGQRVTLRCSPRSGDLSVYWYQQSLDQGLQFLIQYYNGEERAKGNILERFSAQQFPDLHSELNLSSLELGDSALYFCASSAKTGATDTQYFGPGTRLTVL.

The chain joins TRBV5-6 to TRBJ2-5; D might be TRBD2 (5 bases). The V gene lost 0 bases and the J gene lost 3 bases, with 15 bases spanning the gap. This CDR3 spans 16 amino acids. From germline, CDR1 is SGHDT and CDR2 YYEEEE. The CDR3 reads CASSLAGGLTEETQYF. The CDR3 nucleotides are TGTGCCAGCAGCTTGGCCGGAGGTTTAACTGAAGAGACCCAGTACTTC.

In its sample, this clone was seen a few times. The chain carries TRBV5-1 and TRBJ1-2; D may be TRBD1 (5 bases). The CDR3 is 13 amino acids. CDR1 is SGHRS and CDR2 is YFSETQ in the germline V gene. Trimming stripped 5 bases from V and 4 bases from J, with 12 bases between. The CDR3 DNA sequence: TGCGCCAGCAGTTCTGGGACTGCCTATGGCTACACCTTC. Translation: CASSSGTAYGYTF.

CDR3 region: CASSSDRVMGIDEQFF. The CDR3 DNA follows: TGTGCCAGCAGCTCCGACAGGGTTATGGGTATCGATGAGCAGTTCTTC. The V gene is TRBV13, the J gene TRBJ2-1, with 7 nucleotides matching TRBD1. Trimming at V came to 4 bases and at J to 8 bases, leaving 14 bases not matched to a gene. Germline values: CDR1 PRHDT, CDR2 FYEKMQ (reference sequence). This CDR3 region has 16 residues. Looking up the rest from reference TRBV13 and TRBJ2-1 gives the full variable domain: AAGVIQSPRHLIKEKRETATLKCYPIPRHDTVYWYQQGPGQDPQFLISFYEKMQSDKGSIPDRFSAQQFSDYHSELNMSSLELGDSALYFCASSSDRVMGIDEQFFGPGTRLTVL.

The chain combines TRBV21-1 with TRBJ2-7; the table's D call, TRBD2, was not checked against the DNA. TRBV21-1 is a documented pseudogene. This CDR3 is 16 amino acids long. The CDR3 sequence: CASSRHSSGSGNEQYF. The CDR3 DNA follows: TGTGCCAGCAGCAGACACTCTAGCGGGAGCGGCAACGAGCAGTACTTC.

V is TRBV28 and J is TRBJ2-7; TRBD2 agrees at 11 bases. Unmatched junction bases numbered 3, after V lost 0 bases and J lost 2 bases. CDR1 and CDR2 (germline): MDHEN, SYDVKM. The CDR3 has 16 amino acids. CDR3 nucleotide sequence: TGTGCCAGCAGTTTATGGGGGACTAGCGGTACCTACGAGCAGTACTTC. Protein: CASSLWGTSGTYEQYF.

The rearrangement uses TRBV7-8 and TRBJ2-1, with 11 nucleotides matching TRBD2. With V trimmed by 3 bases and J by 6 bases, 7 bases remained unmatched. CDR1 is SGHVS, CDR2 FQNEAQ, per germline. The CDR3 covers 16 residues. This chain's CDR3 is CASSFRASGRSNEQFF. The CDR3 nucleotides are TGTGCCAGCAGCTTCCGGGCTAGCGGGAGGTCCAATGAGCAGTTCTTC.

V gene TRBV21-1 combines with J gene TRBJ1-2; the D call TRBD1 from the table was never checked on the DNA. TRBV21-1 is noted as a pseudogene. This CDR3 contains 17 residues. For the CDR3, the DNA is TGTGCCAGCAGCGGTCAAAGATGGACAGGGGGGATCTATGGCTACACCTTC. The encoded protein is CASSGQRWTGGIYGYTF.

This clone was seen a single time. The rearrangement joins TRBV7-2 to TRBJ2-2, with D possibly TRBD2 on 6 matching bases. The CDR3 spans 18 residues. From germline, CDR1 is SGHTA and CDR2 FQGNSA. Between the trimmed V and J ends, which lost 0 bases and 2 bases, there was a span of 16 bases. CDR3 nucleotide sequence: TGTGCCAGCAGCTTAGCCTACAGACCGGGACTTAACACCGGGGAGCTGTTTTTT. Translating it yields CASSLAYRPGLNTGELFF.

This chain joins TRBV19 and TRBJ2-7; 8 nucleotides align to TRBD2. The V gene's germline CDR1 is LNHDA and CDR2 SQIVND (reference sequence). The V gene end was trimmed by 6 bases and the J gene end by 2 bases; junction bases not matched to a gene: 6. The CDR3 is 14 residues long. The CDR3 nucleotides are TGTGCCAGTAGCCGAACAGCGGGGGCCTACGAGCAGTACTTC. Translation gives CASSRTAGAYEQYF.

This clone was recorded only once. J is TRBJ2-5 and V is TRBV7-6; TRBD1 might be the D (6 bases). The CDR3 is 14 residues long. Trimming stripped 6 bases from V and 5 bases from J, with 16 bases between. Germline CDR1 SGHVS, CDR2 FNYEAQ. CDR3 bases: TGTGCCAGCAGACCAGACAGGCTCTGGGAGACCCAGTACTTC. As protein: CASRPDRLWETQYF.

This CDR3 is CASSPPPPTGHDPMFVGRAGELFF. The CDR3 region has the DNA TGCGCCAGCAGTCCGCCCCCTCCGACAGGGCATGACCCCATGTTTGTCGGTAGGGCCGGGGAGCTGTTTTTT. The V and J genes are TRBV23-1 and TRBJ2-2, with 7 bases fitting TRBD1. TRBV23-1 is assigned to the ORF class and has an uncertain function. CDR3 length: 24 amino acids. V shed 4 bases and J 6 bases; nucleotides not matched to a gene: 35.

The genes are TRBV7-3 and TRBJ2-7; no clear D gene. Germline CDR1 is SGHTA and CDR2 is FQGTGA. V was trimmed by 1 base and J by 1 base, leaving 11 bases between them. This CDR3 has 15 residues. The CDR3: CASSLNAATSYEQYF. The CDR3 DNA reads TGTGCCAGCAGCTTAAACGCTGCTACTTCCTACGAGCAGTACTTC.

In the case of this clone: Different DNA sequences within this sample yield the same CDR3. V gene TRBV6-5 combines with J gene TRBJ1-5, with TRBD1 as a possible D gene (6 bases). The CDR3 runs 14 residues. The germline CDR1 and CDR2 sequences are MNHEY and SVGAGI. Trimming stripped 4 bases from V and 5 bases from J, with 12 bases between. The CDR3 nucleotides are TGTGCCAGCAGTTTAACAGGGCCCCATCAGCCCCAGCATTTT. It codes for CASSLTGPHQPQHF.

V and J are TRBV6-5 and TRBJ2-3; 7 bases map to TRBD2. The V gene's germline CDR1 is MNHEY and CDR2 SVGAGI. The CDR3 totals 14 residues. The V gene end was trimmed by 4 bases and the J gene end by 4 bases; junction bases not matched to a gene: 5. CDR3 nucleotide sequence: TGTGCCAGCAGTTGGGGCGGGAGTTCAGATACGCAGTATTTT. Its protein product is CASSWGGSSDTQYF.

V usage is TRBV27 and J usage is TRBJ2-4; the D gene is possibly TRBD2 (5 bases). From germline, CDR1 is MNHEY and CDR2 SMNVEV (reference sequence). The CDR3 spans 14 residues. Trimming took off 6 bases at V and 2 bases at J, with 11 bases between the two ends. This CDR3 is CASSREGSKNIQYF. The CDR3 DNA follows: TGTGCCAGCAGCCGGGAAGGGTCCAAAAACATTCAGTACTTC.

The rearrangement links TRBV7-9 to TRBJ2-7; 7 nucleotides line up with TRBD1. The trim removed 4 bases at V and 3 bases at J, leaving 9 bases unmatched. CDR3 size: 15 residues. Germline CDR1 reads SEHNR; CDR2 reads FQNEAQ (reference sequence). The CDR3 sequence is CASSSTGQPLYEQYF. The CDR3, as DNA: TGTGCCAGCAGCTCGACAGGGCAGCCCCTCTACGAGCAGTACTTC.

Notes on this clone: Other DNA sequences within the sample encode an identical CDR3. The chain carries TRBV5-1 and TRBJ2-3, with TRBD2 matching 7 bases. Germline values: CDR1 SGHRS, CDR2 YFSETQ. The trim removed 4 bases at V and 2 bases at J, leaving 4 bases unmatched. The CDR3 has 14 residues. DNA of the CDR3: TGCGCCAGCAGCCCGGGACTAAACACAGATACGCAGTATTTT. It encodes CASSPGLNTDTQYF.

J is TRBJ1-1 and V is TRBV28; D uncertain. Germline values: CDR1 MDHEN, CDR2 SYDVKM. V was trimmed by 2 bases and J by 4 bases, leaving 8 bases between them. This CDR3 region has 13 residues. CDR3 sequence reads: CASSLQFATEAFF. The CDR3 bases are TGTGCCAGCAGTTTACAGTTTGCCACTGAAGCTTTCTTT.

For this clone: Within the sample, other DNA sequences also encode this same CDR3. V usage is TRBV27 and J usage is TRBJ2-1; a possible D gene is TRBD2 (6 bases). CDR3 length: 14 residues. The germline V gene has CDR1 MNHEY and CDR2 SMNVEV (reference sequence). The V end lost 3 bases, the J end lost 0 bases, and 6 bases lay between the germline ends. CDR3 amino acids: CASSLGGSYNEQFF. CDR3 sequence (DNA): TGTGCCAGCAGTTTGGGGGGCTCCTACAATGAGCAGTTCTTC.

This chain joins TRBV9 and TRBJ2-7, with TRBD1 matching over 8 bases. V dropped 4 bases and J dropped 2; count of bases not matched to a gene: 5. The CDR3 spans 14 residues. Germline CDR1 SGDLS, CDR2 YYNGEE. CDR3 region: CASSYGQGPYEQYF. DNA for the CDR3: TGTGCCAGCAGCTACGGACAGGGACCCTACGAGCAGTACTTC.

V is TRBV5-8 and J is TRBJ2-2; the match to TRBD2 covers 8 bases. CDR1 is SGHTS and CDR2 is YDEGEE in the germline V gene. V dropped 0 bases and J dropped 5; count of bases not matched to a gene: 3. CDR3 size: 15 residues. This chain's CDR3 is CASSLVIAGTGELFF. The CDR3 DNA is TGTGCCAGCAGCTTGGTGATAGCGGGGACCGGGGAGCTGTTTTTT.